The 19 T cell receptor beta chains reported below all come from one sample, sequenced in a study of cytomegalovirus exposure and HLA in healthy donors. The PCR had 60 Vbeta and 13 Jbeta primers. Clones were sequenced by immunoSEQ multiplex PCR, and TCRdb holds only the in-frame ones, with some missing. This table has 150,000 to 200,000 clones, over 75% appearing once. Source material: PBMCs. The source of these receptors is a woman in her late teens or twenties in good health and CMV-seronegative.

The J gene is TRBJ2-7, the V gene TRBV4-1; 9 bases line up with TRBD2. This CDR3 contains 15 residues. With 3 bases clipped from V and 3 bases from J, the junction kept 6 bases outside the gene matches. Germline V lookup: CDR1 MGHRA, CDR2 YSYEKL. The CDR3 coding sequence is TGCGCCAGCAGCCAGTTACTAGCGGGCAGCTACGAGCAGTACTTC. Protein: CASSQLLAGSYEQYF.

This chain connects TRBV7-3 to TRBJ2-1; possibly TRBD2 for D (8 bases). The CDR3 contains 19 residues. The V end was cut by 1 base, the J end by 0 bases, with 19 bases between. Germline CDR1 reads SGHTA; CDR2 reads FQGTGA. The CDR3 region is CASSLMGLGRGGSYNEQFF. The CDR3 nucleotides read TGTGCCAGCAGCTTAATGGGACTAGGCAGGGGGGGCTCCTACAATGAGCAGTTCTTC.

J is TRBJ2-1 and V is TRBV28; possible D gene TRBD1, 6 bases. The CDR3 spans 15 residues. Trimming took off 6 bases at V and 4 bases at J, with 16 bases between the two ends. From germline, CDR1 is MDHEN and CDR2 SYDVKM. CDR3 residues: CASRVRTDTYNEQFF. As DNA, the CDR3 is TGTGCCAGCAGGGTGAGGACAGATACATACAATGAGCAGTTCTTC.

CDR3 protein: CASSSRGPETQYF. In DNA form, the CDR3 reads TGTGCCAGCAGCTCCAGGGGCCCGGAGACCCAGTACTTC. V is TRBV5-4 and J is TRBJ2-5; maybe TRBD1 (6 bases). CDR1 and CDR2 (germline): SGHNT, YYREEE (reference sequence). The V and J ends lost 3 bases and 5 bases respectively, with 11 bases between them. The CDR3 spans 13 residues.

As regards this clone: Other nucleotide sequences in the sample specify the same CDR3. The chain couples TRBV5-1 to TRBJ2-7; D might be TRBD2 (5 bases). There are 15 residues in the CDR3. Germline V gene lookup returns CDR1 SGHRS and CDR2 YFSETQ. Trimming took 5 bases from V and 4 from J, leaving 19 bases between them. The CDR3 is CASSSGIDKVYEQYF. The DNA of the CDR3 is TGCGCCAGCAGTTCCGGGATCGATAAAGTTTACGAGCAGTACTTC. Full variable domain (outside the CDR3, taken from reference TRBV5-1 and TRBJ2-7): KAGVTQTPRYLIKTRGQQVTLSCSPISGHRSVSWYQQTPGQGLQFLFEYFSETQRNKGNFPGRFSGRQFSNSRSEMNVSTLELGDSALYLCASSSGIDKVYEQYFGPGTRLTVT.

The rearrangement joins TRBV11-1 to TRBJ2-7; possibly TRBD1 for D (6 bases). The CDR3 is 16 amino acids. Germline-derived CDR1 and CDR2 are SGHAT and FQDESV (reference sequence). Between the trimmed V and J ends, which lost 2 bases and 2 bases, there was a span of 16 bases. The CDR3 is CASSLLGTDSPYEQYF. CDR3 coding DNA: TGTGCCAGCAGCTTACTTGGTACGGACAGTCCCTACGAGCAGTACTTC.

V usage is TRBV18 and J usage is TRBJ1-3, with a tentative D call TRBD1 (6 bases). CDR3 size: 17 residues. CDR1 is KGHSH and CDR2 is LQKENI in the germline V gene. Trimming took 1 base from V and 0 from J, leaving 13 bases between them. The CDR3 spells CASSPQTGPSSGNTIYF. The CDR3 coding sequence is TGTGCCAGCTCACCACAAACAGGGCCAAGCTCTGGAAACACCATATATTTT.

The chain couples TRBV7-2 to TRBJ1-1; D gene uncertain. Trimming cost V 5 bases and J 1 base, with 11 bases left between them. The germline CDR1 and CDR2 sequences are SGHTA and FQGNSA. This CDR3 has 14 residues. CDR3 bases: TGTGCCAGCAGCCTGACTGCCGAGAACACTGAAGCTTTCTTT. This codes for CASSLTAENTEAFF.

V and J are TRBV28 and TRBJ1-2; D is perhaps TRBD1 (6 bases). V lost 4 bases and J lost 8, with 20 bases in between. This CDR3 is 15 amino acids long. Germline V gives CDR1 MDHEN, CDR2 SYDVKM. The CDR3 bases are TGTGCCAGCAGTTCCCGGGACACATCACTACGGGGCTACACCTTC. This translates into CASSSRDTSLRGYTF.

This clone has only a few counts. This rearrangement joins TRBV18 to TRBJ1-4; no firm D call. V was cut by 3 bases and J by 0 bases, with 14 bases left in between. This CDR3 has 17 amino acids. Germline CDR1 and CDR2: KGHSH and LQKENI. DNA of the CDR3: TGTGCCAGCTCACCTGATGCGTCACGAGCAACTAATGAAAAACTGTTTTTT. Residues: CASSPDASRATNEKLFF.

The J gene is TRBJ2-5, the V gene TRBV6-6, with D perhaps matching TRBD2 (5 bases). The DNA end is more similar to TRBJ2-7, so the J call may be wrong. CDR1 is MNHNY and CDR2 is SVGAGI in the germline V gene (reference sequence). The CDR3 has 15 residues. The CDR3 loop is CASSYYLASFYEQYF. The CDR3 region has the DNA TGTGCCAGCAGTTACTACTTGGCTAGCTTCTACGAGCAGTACTTC.

This clone was counted at least ten times. The rearrangement uses TRBV5-1 and TRBJ2-7; unclear D gene. Germline values: CDR1 SGHRS, CDR2 YFSETQ. V was pared by 1 base and J by 2 bases, with 7 bases between. The CDR3 has 13 residues. Written as DNA, the CDR3 is TGCGCCAGCAGCTTGAATCCTACCTACGAGCAGTACTTC. This sequence encodes CASSLNPTYEQYF.

This clone was seen only once. This chain joins TRBV5-4 and TRBJ2-1; TRBD2 is a possible D gene (5 bases). V dropped 2 bases and J dropped 3 bases, with 6 bases sitting between them. The CDR3 length is 13 residues. The germline CDR1 and CDR2 sequences are SGHNT and YYREEE (reference sequence). CDR3 in amino acids: CASSFGDYNEQFF. The CDR3 DNA is TGTGCCAGCAGCTTCGGGGACTACAATGAGCAGTTCTTC. The full variable domain, with the rest looked up from reference TRBV5-4 and TRBJ2-1, is ETGVTQSPTHLIKTRGQQVTLRCSSQSGHNTVSWYQQALGQGPQFIFQYYREEENGRGNFPPRFSGLQFPNYSSELNVNALELDDSALYLCASSFGDYNEQFFGPGTRLTVL.

V usage is TRBV5-4 and J usage is TRBJ1-2, with 7 positions matching TRBD1. The V and J ends lost 2 bases and 4 bases, in that order; junction bases with no gene match: 5. The germline V gene has CDR1 SGHNT and CDR2 YYREEE (reference sequence). This CDR3 has 14 amino acids. The CDR3 is CASSFGDSPYGYTF. In DNA, the CDR3 is TGTGCCAGCAGCTTTGGGGACAGCCCCTATGGCTACACCTTC.

The CDR3 region has the DNA TGTGCCAGCATTACCGGGACAGTTAGCAATCAGCCCCAGCATTTT. Translated: CASITGTVSNQPQHF. The gene calls are TRBV6-1 and TRBJ1-5; 7 positions match TRBD1. Germline V CDR1 and CDR2: MNHNS, SASEGT. With V trimmed by 7 bases and J by 0 bases, 6 bases remained unmatched. This CDR3 region has 15 residues.

This chain joins TRBV5-6 and TRBJ1-1; the D gene is possibly TRBD1 (6 bases). The germline gives CDR1 SGHDT, CDR2 YYEEEE. Trimming took off 3 bases at V and 4 bases at J, with 16 bases between the two ends. The CDR3 is 15 amino acids. In nucleotides, the CDR3 is TGTGCCAGCAGCTCGCTACAGGGTTTTGGCACTGAAGCTTTCTTT. It translates to CASSSLQGFGTEAFF. Variable domain in full (rest from reference TRBV5-6 and TRBJ1-1): DAGVTQSPTHLIKTRGQQVTLRCSPKSGHDTVSWYQQALGQGPQFIFQYYEEEERQRGNFPDRFSGHQFPNYSSELNVNALLLGDSALYLCASSSLQGFGTEAFFGQGTRLTVV.

J is TRBJ2-2 and V is TRBV7-3; 7 bases are a match to TRBD1. Germline V lookup: CDR1 SGHTA, CDR2 FQGTGA. The CDR3 totals 13 residues. Trimming cost V 4 bases and J 4 bases; bases outside gene matches: 0. Written as DNA, the CDR3 is TGTGCCAGCAGCTGGACAGGCACCGGGGAGCTGTTTTTT. It specifies CASSWTGTGELFF.

This clone was recorded a few times. The rearrangement links TRBV30 to TRBJ2-7; D perhaps matches TRBD2 (6 bases). The CDR3 has 11 residues. Germline CDR1 is GTSNPN and CDR2 is SVGIG (reference sequence). Trimming pared 1 base from V and 6 bases from J, leaving 7 bases between. The CDR3 coding sequence is TGTGCCTGGAGTGGGGGAGGCGAGCAGTACTTC. It is translated as CAWSGGGEQYF.

This chain uses TRBV15 with TRBJ2-1; 8 positions agree with TRBD2. The CDR3 is 18 residues long. Germline loops: CDR1 LNHNV, CDR2 YYDKDF (reference sequence). V lost 2 bases, J lost 8 bases, and 17 bases stayed unmatched. The CDR3 region is CATSRLYSGAGGLYEQFF. For the CDR3, the DNA is TGTGCCACCAGCAGACTATATTCGGGGGCGGGGGGTTTGTATGAGCAGTTCTTC. Full variable domain (remainder filled in from reference TRBV15 and TRBJ2-1): DAMVIQNPRYQVTQFGKPVTLSCSQTLNHNVMYWYQQKSSQAPKLLFHYYDKDFNNEADTPDNFQSRRPNTSFCFLDIRSPGLGDTAMYLCATSRLYSGAGGLYEQFFGPGTRLTVL.